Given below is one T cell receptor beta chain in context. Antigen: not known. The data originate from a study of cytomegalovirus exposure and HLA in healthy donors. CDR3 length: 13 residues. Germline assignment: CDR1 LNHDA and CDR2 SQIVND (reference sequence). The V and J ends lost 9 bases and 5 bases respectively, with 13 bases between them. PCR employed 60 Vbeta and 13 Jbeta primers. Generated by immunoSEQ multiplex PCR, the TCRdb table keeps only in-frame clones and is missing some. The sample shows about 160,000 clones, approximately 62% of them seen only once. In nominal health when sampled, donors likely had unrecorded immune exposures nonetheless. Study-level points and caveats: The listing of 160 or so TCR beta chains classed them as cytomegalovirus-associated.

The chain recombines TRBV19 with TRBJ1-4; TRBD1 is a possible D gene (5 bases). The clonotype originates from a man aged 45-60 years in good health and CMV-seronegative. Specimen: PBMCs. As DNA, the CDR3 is TGTGCCAGCGGGAGGGACTCGAATGAAAAACTGTTTTTT. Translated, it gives CASGRDSNEKLFF.